One TCR beta chain is described in this entry. The antigen remains undetermined. The data originate from a study of long-term antiretroviral therapy in people with HIV. Study-wide findings and caveats: Adherence to ART, viral resistance and therapy changes lacked any data. It was observed that HIV repertoires exhibited narrower CDR3 length ranges than controls. Post-treatment diversity went higher with ART but stayed below transplant donor controls.

Before they underwent DNA extraction, samples held about 1-10 million cryopreserved PBMC. The V and J ends lost 1 base and 8 bases respectively, with 11 bases between them. CDR3 length equals 14 residues. Per the germline V gene, CDR1 is MGHDK and CDR2 is SYGVNS. Researchers report immunoSEQ v3.0 was run at survey level. Sequenced by immunoSEQ multiplex PCR; TCRdb stores in-frame clones only, minus some. The table lists some 27,000 clones, about 85% of them singletons, with 6.5% to 9% in the top ten. Sequenced material: unsorted PBMCs, taken 3 years after starting antiretroviral therapy. This TCR came from a man aged 35 to 55 with HIV. The rearrangement joins TRBV25-1 to TRBJ1-4; D is unclear. CDR3 in DNA: TGTGCCAGCAGTGAATTTGATAGAGCCGAAAAACTGTTTTTT. Amino acids: CASSEFDRAEKLFF.